The T cell receptor beta chain described here comes from a study of CD8+CD57+ T cells in acquired aplastic anemia (dated by TCRdb to the late 2010s). Looking at the study overall: DNA extracted from sorted CD4+ and CD8+ cells had a mean of around 3 ug, with a range of 0.2 to 27.4 ug. Mean read counts for healthy donor samples were about 10 million for CD4+ cells and 11.0 million for CD8+ cells.

Comments on this clonotype: The target of this receptor is not known. The input lacks base qualities; no much larger clone sits a single base away.

Genomic DNA was used as template for profiling of TCR beta VDJ combinations and CDR3 sequences. An Illumina HiSeq 2000 was used for TCR repertoire sequencing. In the authors' own workflow: TRBV/TRBJ rearrangement plots, CDR3 size and DJ length profiles, and Simpson's diversity index were used to evaluate the repertoires. Whichever DNA sequence was most abundant in the deep sequencing data was defined as the immunodominant clone. CDR3 amino acid sequences were screened for sharing across subjects and compared with published repertoires and the VDJdb database. TCRdb cleaned the public reads at Q25 with fastp, built clones with MiXCR and kept in-frame beta chains. Identical CDR3 proteins give one entry, which carries the most common genes and DNA. These V and J calls are TCRdb output, not the study's own analysis. The sample table contains about 190,000 distinct CDR3 sequences; only one count was recorded for roughly half of them. 16% of the sample is taken by the ten largest.

In this study, sorted CD4+ and CD8+ T cells from the blood of healthy subjects and of severe aplastic anemia patients had their TCR repertoires deep-sequenced. Ficoll-Paque density gradient centrifugation was used to isolate peripheral blood mononuclear cells. Before DNA extraction, CD4+ and CD8+ T cells were sorted with FACS or magnetic beads. General conclusions and limits of the study: Over 25 CD8+ CDR3 sequences were found in both patients and controls but appeared to be highly expressed in patients and within the immunodominant clones of the patients. Patients and healthy controls showed no significant difference in CD8+ Simpson's diversity (P=0.060).

Trimming removed 6 bases from V and 10 bases from J, leaving 12 bases between the germline ends. Taken from the germline V gene, the CDR1 and CDR2 loops are SQVTM and ANQGSEA. Measured from the cysteine to the phenylalanine, the CDR3 is 10 residues long. The DNA shown is the 30-base CDR3, in frame from base 1. Sequenced: sorted CD4+, CD8+, or CD8+CD57+ T cells (not recorded which) from PBMCs. This TCR came from a human donor in good health, serving as a control. This sequence uses TRBV29-1 and TRBJ1-2; the D gene remains uncertain. DNA sequence: TGCAGCGTAGACCTAGGTCCCTACACCTTC. This gives the protein CSVDLGPYTF. The CDR3, completed at both ends by the reference TRBV29-1 and TRBJ1-2 genes, gives the full variable domain SAVISQKPSRDICQRGTSLTIQCQVDSQVTMMFWYRQQPGQSLTLIATANQGSEATYESGFVIDKFPISRPNLTFSTLTVSNMSPEDSSIYLCSVDLGPYTFGSGTRLTVV.